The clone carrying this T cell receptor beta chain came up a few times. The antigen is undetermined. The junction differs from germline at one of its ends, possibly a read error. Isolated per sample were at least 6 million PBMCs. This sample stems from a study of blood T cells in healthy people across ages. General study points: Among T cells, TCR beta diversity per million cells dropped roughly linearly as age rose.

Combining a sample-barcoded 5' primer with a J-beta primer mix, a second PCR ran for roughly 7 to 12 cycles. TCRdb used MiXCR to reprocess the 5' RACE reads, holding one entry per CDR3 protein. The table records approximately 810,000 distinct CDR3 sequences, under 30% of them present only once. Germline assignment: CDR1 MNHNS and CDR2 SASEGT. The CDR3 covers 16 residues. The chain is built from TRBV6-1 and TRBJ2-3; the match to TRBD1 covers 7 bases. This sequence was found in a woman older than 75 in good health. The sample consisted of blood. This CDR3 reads CASSSKTGTGTDTQYF. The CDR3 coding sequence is TGTGCCAGCAGTTCCAAGACAGGGACCGGCACAGATACACAGTATTTT.